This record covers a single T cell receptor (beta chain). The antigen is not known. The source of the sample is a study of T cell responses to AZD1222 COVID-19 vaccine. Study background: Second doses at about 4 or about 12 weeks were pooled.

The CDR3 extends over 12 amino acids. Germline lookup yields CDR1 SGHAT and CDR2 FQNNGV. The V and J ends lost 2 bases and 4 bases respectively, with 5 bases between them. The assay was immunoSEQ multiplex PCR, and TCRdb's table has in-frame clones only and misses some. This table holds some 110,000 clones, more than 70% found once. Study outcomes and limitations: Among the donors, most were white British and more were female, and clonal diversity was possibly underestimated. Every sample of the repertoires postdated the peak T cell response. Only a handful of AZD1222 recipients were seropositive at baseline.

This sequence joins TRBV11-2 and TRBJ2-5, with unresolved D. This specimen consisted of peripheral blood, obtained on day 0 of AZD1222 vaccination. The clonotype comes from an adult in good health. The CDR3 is CASSLTRETQYF. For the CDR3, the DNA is TGTGCCAGCAGCTTAACACGAGAGACCCAGTACTTC.